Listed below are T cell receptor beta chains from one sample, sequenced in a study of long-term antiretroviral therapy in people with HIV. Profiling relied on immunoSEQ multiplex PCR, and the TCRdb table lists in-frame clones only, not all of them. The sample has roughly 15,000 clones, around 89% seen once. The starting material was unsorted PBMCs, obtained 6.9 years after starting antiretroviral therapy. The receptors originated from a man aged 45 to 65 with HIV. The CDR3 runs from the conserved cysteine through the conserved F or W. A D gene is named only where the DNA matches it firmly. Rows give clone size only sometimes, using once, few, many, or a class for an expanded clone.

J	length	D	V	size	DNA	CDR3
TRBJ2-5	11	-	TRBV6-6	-	TGTGCCAGCAGTGCTCCAGAGACCCAGTACTTC	CASSAPETQYF
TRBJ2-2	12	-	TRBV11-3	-	TGTGCCAGCAGCTTCGACACCGGGGAGCTGTTTTTT	CASSFDTGELFF
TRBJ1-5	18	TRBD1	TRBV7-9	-	TGTGCCAGCTACAACAGGGGGGGCCTCGGTAATAGCAATCAGCCCCAGCATTTT	CASYNRGGLGNSNQPQHF
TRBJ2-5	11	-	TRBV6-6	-	TGTGCCAGCAGAATCCAAGAGACCCAGTACTTC	CASRIQETQYF
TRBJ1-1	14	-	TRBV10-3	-	TGTGCCATCAGGCCAGGACAGCCGAACACTGAAGCTTTCTTT	CAIRPGQPNTEAFF
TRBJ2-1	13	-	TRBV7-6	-	TGTGCCAGCAGCGTGAGGCGGCACAATGCGCAGTTCTTC	CASSVRRHNAQFF
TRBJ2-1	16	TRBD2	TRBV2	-	TGTGCCAGCAGTGAGACTAGCGGGAGTGGGTCCAATGAGCAGTTCTTC	CASSETSGSGSNEQFF
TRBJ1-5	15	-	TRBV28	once	TGTGCCAGCTTAAGCGGTACAAGGAGCAATCAGCCCCAGCATTTT	CASLSGTRSNQPQHF
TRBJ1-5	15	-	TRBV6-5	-	TGTGCCAGCAGGGCACAGGGCTGGCGCAATCAGCCCCAGCATTTT	CASRAQGWRNQPQHF
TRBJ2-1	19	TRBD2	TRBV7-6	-	TGTGCCAGCAGCTTATCTGTGATTTCGAGCGGGGTCTCCTACAATGAGCAGTTCTTC	CASSLSVISSGVSYNEQFF
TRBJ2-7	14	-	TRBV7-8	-	TGTGCCAGCAGCTCGATACTAGCCGTCGGCGAGCAGTACTTC	CASSSILAVGEQYF
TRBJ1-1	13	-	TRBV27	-	TGTGCCAGCAGAGTCCTGGGGAACACTGAAGCTTTCTTT	CASRVLGNTEAFF
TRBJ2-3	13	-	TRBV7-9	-	TGTGCCAGCAGCAATAGCGGTACAGATACGCAGTATTTT	CASSNSGTDTQYF
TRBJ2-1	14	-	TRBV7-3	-	TGTGCCAGCAGCTTAAGTCGAGACTACAATGAGCAGTTCTTC	CASSLSRDYNEQFF
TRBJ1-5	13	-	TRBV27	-	TGTGCCAGCAGTTTCGGGGTATCTCAGCCCCAGCATTTT	CASSFGVSQPQHF
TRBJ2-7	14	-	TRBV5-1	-	TGCGCCAGCAGCTTGGGTGCCAATTCCTACGAGCAGTACTTC	CASSLGANSYEQYF
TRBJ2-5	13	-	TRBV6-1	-	TGTGCCAGCAAGGGAAGGGACGTCGGGACCCAGTACTTC	CASKGRDVGTQYF
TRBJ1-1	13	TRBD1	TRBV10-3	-	TGTGCCATCACCCGAGGGACAGACACTGAAGCTTTCTTT	CAITRGTDTEAFF
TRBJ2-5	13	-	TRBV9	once	TGTGCCAGCAGCGTAGGGTGGTCGGAGACCCAGTACTTC	CASSVGWSETQYF
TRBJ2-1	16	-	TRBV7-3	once	TGTGCCAGCAGCTTAGGCGTCGGGGGCGCTCGCAATGAGCAGTTCTTC	CASSLGVGGARNEQFF
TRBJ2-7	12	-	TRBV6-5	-	TGTGCCAGCAGACGCCCTCGCGGCGAGCAGTACTTC	CASRRPRGEQYF
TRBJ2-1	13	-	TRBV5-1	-	TGCGCCAGCAGCCCTATGACAGTCAATGAGCAGTTCTTC	CASSPMTVNEQFF
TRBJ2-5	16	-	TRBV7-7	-	TGTGCCAGCAGCCATGGCGTATACAAGGGCCAAGAGACCCAGTACTTC	CASSHGVYKGQETQYF
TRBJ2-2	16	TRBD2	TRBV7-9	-	TGTGCCAGCAGCTCACTCCCCCTAGCGGGCACCGGGGAGCTGTTTTTT	CASSSLPLAGTGELFF
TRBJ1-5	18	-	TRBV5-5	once	TGTGCCAGCAGCCCGTCAGGCTGGCAGGCAGTTAGCAATCAGCCCCAGCATTTT	CASSPSGWQAVSNQPQHF
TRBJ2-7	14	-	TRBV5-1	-	TGCGCCAGCAGCGTAACAGAATCCTCATACGAGCAGTACTTC	CASSVTESSYEQYF
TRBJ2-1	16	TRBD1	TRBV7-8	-	TGTGCCAGCAGCCGTCTTGGACAGGGGGCATACAATGAGCAGTTCTTC	CASSRLGQGAYNEQFF
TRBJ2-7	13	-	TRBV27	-	TGTGCCAGCAGTTTTGGCAGAACCTACGAGCAGTACTTC	CASSFGRTYEQYF
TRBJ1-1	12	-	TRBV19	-	TGTGCCAGTAACGACGGGCACACTGAAGCTTTCTTT	CASNDGHTEAFF
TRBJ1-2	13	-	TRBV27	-	TGTGCCAGCAGTTTATCAGGGTTAGTCGGCTACACCTTC	CASSLSGLVGYTF
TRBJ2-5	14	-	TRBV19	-	TGTGCCAGTAGTACGACCGGGGGTTCCTACGCCCAGTACTTC	CASSTTGGSYAQYF
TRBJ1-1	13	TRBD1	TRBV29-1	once	TGCAGCGTTGACAGGGGGCGGCGGTCTGAAGCTTTCTTT	CSVDRGRRSEAFF
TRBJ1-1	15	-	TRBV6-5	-	TGTGCCAGCAGCCCCCACCAATCAGGGAACACTGAAGCTTTCTTT	CASSPHQSGNTEAFF
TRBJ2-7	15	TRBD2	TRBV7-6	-	TGTGCCAGCAGCTTAGCTAGCGGGAGGCAATACGAGCAGTACTTC	CASSLASGRQYEQYF
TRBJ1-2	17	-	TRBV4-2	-	TGTGCCAGCAGCCAGTACGAGGGCGGAGGAACTAACTATGGCTACACCTTC	CASSQYEGGGTNYGYTF